Included here is one TCR beta chain sequence, with context. This specimen comes from a study of blood T cell repertoires in COVID-19. Study details: The samples span acute and convalescent COVID-19 from the United States, Italy and Spain. From T cells, B-cell-depleted T cells, or PBMCs came the material, which was cDNA or gDNA.

How the authors handled the data: Amplification of reference gene primers provided the estimated nucleated cell counts. TCRdb's table, derived via immunoSEQ multiplex PCR, lists solely in-frame clones and lacks some. D and trimming come from the DNA, and the V and J calls and clone size come from that table. The sample records approximately 170,000 clones, 81% being singletons. Input material: peripheral blood. The receptor was derived from a man in his sixties with active or convalescent COVID-19.

The CDR3 nucleotides are TGTGCCAGCAGTCGAGACAGGGTAGGCGCTAATGAAAAACTGTTTTTT. This codes for CASSRDRVGANEKLFF. The V call is TRBV6-6, the J call TRBJ1-4; 7 nucleotides line up with TRBD1. The V gene end was trimmed by 5 bases and the J gene end by 3 bases; junction bases not matched to a gene: 9. There are 16 residues in the CDR3. CDR1 is MNHNY and CDR2 is SVGAGI in the germline V gene (reference sequence).